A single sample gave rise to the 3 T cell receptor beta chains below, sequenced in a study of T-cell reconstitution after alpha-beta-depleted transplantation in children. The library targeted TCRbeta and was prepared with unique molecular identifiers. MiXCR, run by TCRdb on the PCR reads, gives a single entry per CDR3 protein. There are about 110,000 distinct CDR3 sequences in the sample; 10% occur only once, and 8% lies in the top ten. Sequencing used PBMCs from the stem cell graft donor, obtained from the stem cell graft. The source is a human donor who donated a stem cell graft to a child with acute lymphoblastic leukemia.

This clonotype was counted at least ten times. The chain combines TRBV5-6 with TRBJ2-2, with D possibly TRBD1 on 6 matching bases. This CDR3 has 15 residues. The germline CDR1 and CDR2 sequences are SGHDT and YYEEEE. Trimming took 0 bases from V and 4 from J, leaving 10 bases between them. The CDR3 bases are TGTGCCAGCAGCTTGGGACAGGTAGTCACCGGGGAGCTGTTTTTT. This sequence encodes CASSLGQVVTGELFF.

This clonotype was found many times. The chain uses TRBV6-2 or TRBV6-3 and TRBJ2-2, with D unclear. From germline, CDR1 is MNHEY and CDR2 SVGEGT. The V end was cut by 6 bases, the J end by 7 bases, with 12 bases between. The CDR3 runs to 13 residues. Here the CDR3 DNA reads TGTGCCAGCAGCCTTACGGGCGGCGGGGAGCTGTTTTTT. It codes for CASSLTGGGELFF.

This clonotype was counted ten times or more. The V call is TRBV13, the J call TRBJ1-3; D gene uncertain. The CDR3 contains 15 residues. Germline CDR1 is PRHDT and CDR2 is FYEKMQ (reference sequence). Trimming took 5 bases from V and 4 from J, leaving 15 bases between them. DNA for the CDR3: TGTGCCAGCAGCCTACGAGGCGGGGTGGGAAACACCATATATTTT. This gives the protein CASSLRGGVGNTIYF.